The next 14 T cell receptor beta chains were all read from a single sample in a study of beta chain features in type 1 diabetes. What was sequenced were expressed TCRB transcripts, since all of the isolated RNA had been reverse transcribed. Measured with immunoSEQ multiplex PCR; TCRdb has only the in-frame clones, and not every one. The top ten clones hold around 0.026% of a sample with around 250,000 clones, 13% to 15% of them seen once. The sample consisted of naive CD4+ T cells from blood. Receptors were obtained from a woman in her thirties or forties in good health.

The DNA for the CDR3 is TGCGCCAGCAGCTTCGCACCAGACGGGTCGTACGAGCAGTACTTC. This gives the protein CASSFAPDGSYEQYF. The rearrangement uses TRBV5-1 and TRBJ2-7; no definite D call. There are 15 residues in the CDR3. V was shortened by 2 bases and J by 4 bases, with 16 bases between the two germline ends. Germline CDR1 SGHRS, CDR2 YFSETQ.

The chain has TRBV19 and TRBJ2-4; a weak D match, TRBD1 (7 bases). The CDR3 runs 14 residues. The germline CDR1 and CDR2 sequences are LNHDA and SQIVND (reference sequence). Deletions cut 5 bases from V and 6 bases from J, with 14 bases between. CDR3: CASSPGDSLNIQYF. Here the CDR3 DNA reads TGTGCCAGTAGTCCGGGGGACAGTTTAAACATTCAGTACTTC. Together with reference TRBV19 and TRBJ2-4, the CDR3 gives the full variable domain: DGGITQSPKYLFRKEGQNVTLSCEQNLNHDAMYWYRQDPGQGLRLIYYSQIVNDFQKGDIAEGYSVSREKKESFPLTVTSAQKNPTAFYLCASSPGDSLNIQYFGAGTRLSVL.

This clone was seen only a few times. The CDR3 DNA reads TGCAGTGCTAGCGACAGAAACATTCAGTACTTC. This translates into CSASDRNIQYF. This chain uses TRBV20-1 with TRBJ2-4; weak D call: TRBD1 (5 bases). This CDR3 is 11 amino acids long. The germline gives CDR1 DFQATT, CDR2 SNEGSKA (reference sequence). Trimming left V 3 bases short and J 6 bases short, with 6 bases between.

This clone was recorded a few times. This chain uses TRBV19 with TRBJ1-2; D remains unclear. Trimming left V 7 bases short and J 7 bases short, with 13 bases between. The CDR3 length is 12 residues. Germline CDR1 is LNHDA and CDR2 is SQIVND (reference sequence). The CDR3 coding sequence is TGTGCCAGTATATCTGTTCGTTCTGGCTACACCTTC. It specifies CASISVRSGYTF.

The table lists this clone with a few counts. The chain is built from TRBV2 and TRBJ2-7, with a possible D match to TRBD2 (5 bases). This CDR3 has 15 amino acids. V shed 8 bases and J shed 0 bases, with 17 bases lying between them. Germline CDR1 reads SNHLY; CDR2 reads FYNNEI. The CDR3 DNA is TGTGCCAGCGTCCTTGAGGGAATCTCCTCCTACGAGCAGTACTTC. Translating gives CASVLEGISSYEQYF. Full variable domain (outside the CDR3, taken from reference TRBV2 and TRBJ2-7): EPEVTQTPSHQVTQMGQEVILRCVPISNHLYFYWYRQILGQKVEFLVSFYNNEISEKSEIFDDQFSVERPDGSNFTLKIRSTKLEDSAMYFCASVLEGISSYEQYFGPGTRLTVT.

The gene calls are TRBV11-2 and TRBJ2-3; a weak D match, TRBD2 (6 bases). This CDR3 spans 14 amino acids. Germline CDR1 is SGHAT and CDR2 is FQNNGV. Trimming took off 5 bases at V and 4 bases at J, with 13 bases between the two ends. CDR3 sequence reads: CASSLIAASDTQYF. CDR3 nucleotides: TGTGCCAGCAGCCTGATAGCGGCGTCAGATACGCAGTATTTT.

This clone was counted only a few times. At one boundary the junction diverges from the germline segment, which might be a read error. The chain links TRBV7-7 to TRBJ2-5; D is possibly TRBD1 (6 bases). The length of the CDR3 is 15 residues. The germline V gene encodes CDR1 SSHAT and CDR2 FNYEAQ (reference sequence). CDR3 DNA: TGTGCTAGCAGCTTACTCGAACAGGGTGAGGAGACCCAGTACTTC. Translated, it gives CASSLLEQGEETQYF.

V gene TRBV28 combines with J gene TRBJ1-3; D is undetermined. Germline lookup yields CDR1 MDHEN and CDR2 SYDVKM. V shed 8 bases and J shed 2 bases, with 16 bases lying between them. The CDR3 covers 15 residues. This CDR3 reads CASSNPRTAGNTIYF. CDR3 DNA sequence: TGTGCCAGCTCCAACCCACGGACTGCTGGAAACACCATATATTTT.

This clone was seen more than once but under ten times. This chain connects TRBV29-1 to TRBJ1-4; D is possibly TRBD1 (6 bases). Per germline, CDR1 SQVTM and CDR2 ANQGSEA. V lost 7 bases to trimming and J lost 4 bases, with 13 bases between them. The CDR3 has 13 residues. CDR3 loop: CSGSRGFNEKLFF. Here the CDR3 DNA reads TGCAGCGGAAGCAGGGGATTTAATGAAAAACTGTTTTTT.

This clone showed up just a few times. This chain joins TRBV4-3 and TRBJ2-2; maybe TRBD1 (5 bases). The CDR3 covers 13 residues. V was cut by 3 bases and J by 4 bases, with 6 bases left in between. Per germline, CDR1 LGHNA and CDR2 YSLEER. For the CDR3, the DNA is TGCGCCAGCAGCCACAGGGCCACCGGGGAGCTGTTTTTT. Translation gives CASSHRATGELFF.

The chain joins TRBV29-1 to TRBJ1-2; D might be TRBD1 (5 bases). Trimming stripped 5 bases from V and 4 bases from J, with 11 bases between. CDR1 is SQVTM and CDR2 is ANQGSEA in the germline V gene. The CDR3 sequence is 12 residues long. The CDR3 region is CSVRQTSYGYTF. The CDR3, as DNA: TGCAGCGTTAGACAGACTTCCTATGGCTACACCTTC.

The CDR3, as DNA: TGTGCTAGTGGTTTGGTAAGGGACTCCGGGGAGCTGTTTTTT. This codes for CASGLVRDSGELFF. The V gene is TRBV12-5, the J gene TRBJ2-2; D perhaps matches TRBD2 (6 bases). The V end was cut by 0 bases, the J end by 6 bases, with 8 bases between. Germline V gene sequence: CDR1 LGHNT, CDR2 FRNRAP. This CDR3 is built from 14 residues.

The chain combines TRBV6-5 with TRBJ2-5; 10 nucleotides align to TRBD1. J lost 2 bases, V lost 8 bases, and 2 bases had no gene match. CDR1 is MNHEY and CDR2 is SVGAGI in the germline V gene. There are 13 residues in the CDR3. The CDR3 DNA sequence: TGTGCCAGCCGGGACAGGGGTCAAGAGACCCAGTACTTC. Translated, it gives CASRDRGQETQYF.

The V gene is TRBV5-1, the J gene TRBJ2-7; 11 bases are shared with TRBD1. CDR3 size: 14 residues. V dropped 4 bases and J dropped 5; count of bases not matched to a gene: 5. Germline V gene sequence: CDR1 SGHRS, CDR2 YFSETQ. CDR3 loop: CASSVGTGGHEQYF. The CDR3 DNA follows: TGCGCCAGCAGCGTCGGGACAGGGGGACACGAGCAGTACTTC. Together with reference TRBV5-1 and TRBJ2-7, the CDR3 gives the full variable domain: KAGVTQTPRYLIKTRGQQVTLSCSPISGHRSVSWYQQTPGQGLQFLFEYFSETQRNKGNFPGRFSGRQFSNSRSEMNVSTLELGDSALYLCASSVGTGGHEQYFGPGTRLTVT.